This T cell receptor (beta chain) emerged from a study of shared clonotypes between healthy human individuals. CDR1 is SGHDN, CDR2 FVKESK, per germline. The CDR3 is 14 residues long. A note on this clone: Sequence at one end of the junction differs from germline and may be a read error.

Clones were sequenced by immunoSEQ multiplex PCR, and TCRdb holds only the in-frame ones, with some missing. The sample holds about 660,000 clones; over 65% are singletons and the top ten take 1.5% to 2%. This TCR was sampled from a woman in her thirties in good health. Source material: memory CD4+ T cells sorted from blood. The subset denotes: CD45RA-negative fraction. This sequence joins TRBV14 and TRBJ2-7; 7 bases map to TRBD2. CDR3 loop: CASNQGGSYYEQYF. DNA of the CDR3: TGTGCCAGCAACCAAGGCGGGAGCTACTACGAGCAGTACTTC.